This passage covers 8 T cell receptor beta chains from one sample sequenced in a study of blood T cell repertoires in COVID-19. TCRdb keeps only in-frame clones here, not all; method: immunoSEQ multiplex PCR. The sample lists some 300,000 clones, roughly 90% occurring once. Sequenced sample: PBMCs or T cells enriched from blood (not recorded which). All receptors come from a woman under 40 who had been exposed to COVID-19.

This clone appeared a few times. This rearrangement joins TRBV27 to TRBJ1-2; D is perhaps TRBD1 (6 bases). The CDR3 totals 13 residues. The germline CDR1 and CDR2 sequences are MNHEY and SMNVEV (reference sequence). V was pared by 5 bases and J by 7 bases, with 14 bases between. CDR3 loop: CASSPRQARGYTF. CDR3 nucleotides: TGTGCCAGCAGTCCCCGACAGGCCCGTGGCTACACCTTC.

The chain joins TRBV10-3 to TRBJ1-2, with 8 bases identical to TRBD1. This CDR3 is built from 12 residues. CDR1 and CDR2 from the germline V gene are ENHRY and SYGVKD. Trimming took 4 bases from V and 8 from J; bases not matched to a gene: 3. CDR3 coding DNA: TGTGCCATCAGTGGGACAGGGTACGGCTACACCTTC. Protein product: CAISGTGYGYTF.

CDR3 residues: CASSHRQANTGELFF. DNA for the CDR3: TGTGCCAGCAGCCACCGACAGGCGAACACCGGGGAGCTGTTTTTT. The chain employs TRBV3-1 (or the pseudogene TRBV3-2) and TRBJ2-2; D possibly corresponds to TRBD1 (6 bases). The CDR3 length is 15 residues. V was trimmed by 3 bases and J by 0 bases, leaving 8 bases between them. The germline gives CDR1 LGHDT, CDR2 YNNKEL (reference sequence).

The rearrangement joins TRBV9 to TRBJ1-2, with D perhaps matching TRBD1 (5 bases). This CDR3 region has 13 residues. CDR1 and CDR2 from the germline V gene are SGDLS and YYNGEE. V gave up 4 bases and J gave up 3 bases, with 10 bases separating them. CDR3 sequence reads: CASSLRVDYGYTF. CDR3 nucleotide sequence: TGTGCCAGCAGCCTCAGGGTGGACTATGGCTACACCTTC. Full variable domain (outside the CDR3, taken from reference TRBV9 and TRBJ1-2): DSGVTQTPKHLITATGQRVTLRCSPRSGDLSVYWYQQSLDQGLQFLIQYYNGEERAKGNILERFSAQQFPDLHSELNLSSLELGDSALYFCASSLRVDYGYTFGSGTRLTVV.

The chain employs TRBV6-1 and TRBJ1-2; the match to TRBD1 covers 7 bases. The CDR3 has 15 residues. Germline V gene data show CDR1 as MNHNS and CDR2 as SASEGT. V shed 2 bases, J shed 2 bases, and the junction held 5 bases outside the gene matches. The CDR3 DNA reads TGTGCCAGCAGTGAACGACAGGGAACCAACTATGGCTACACCTTC. It codes for CASSERQGTNYGYTF.

The chain has TRBV10-3 and TRBJ2-1; the D gene is possibly TRBD1 (5 bases). CDR3 length equals 16 residues. Germline V lookup: CDR1 ENHRY, CDR2 SYGVKD. V was shortened by 7 bases and J by 0 bases, with 16 bases between the two germline ends. This CDR3 is CAITISQGSSYNEQFF. Written as DNA, the CDR3 is TGTGCCATCACCATTTCCCAGGGAAGCTCCTACAATGAGCAGTTCTTC.

The CDR3 loop reads CASSNRGGQIETQYF. In nucleotides, the CDR3 is TGTGCCAGCAGCAACCGGGGGGGCCAGATAGAGACCCAGTACTTC. V is TRBV6-5 and J is TRBJ2-5; 8 bases are shared with TRBD2. Germline lookup yields CDR1 MNHEY and CDR2 SVGAGI. The CDR3 runs 15 residues. V lost 6 bases and J lost 4; bases outside the gene matches: 10.

The chain combines TRBV11-2 with TRBJ1-3, with D possibly being TRBD1 (6 bases). The ends were cut back, 5 bases at V and 0 bases at J, with 17 bases in the middle. The CDR3 spans 17 residues. The V gene's germline CDR1 is SGHAT and CDR2 FQNNGV. The CDR3 nucleotides are TGTGCCAGCAGCCCGCGGCCGGGACATTACTCTGGAAACACCATATATTTT. Amino acids: CASSPRPGHYSGNTIYF.